This is a list of T cell receptor beta chains from one sample in a study of circulating CD8 cells and anti-PD-1 response in melanoma. Each CDR3 protein is one row after TCRdb ran MiXCR on the reads. The sample holds 480 or so distinct CDR3 sequences, around 13% seen once. The starting material was CD8+ T cells from PBMCs, obtained at baseline or after one month of anti-PD-1 therapy (not recorded which). All receptors derive from a human donor with melanoma. The CDR3 runs from the conserved cysteine through the conserved F or W. D genes are given only for firm matches. For some rows the clone size is stated as once, few or many, or as a class when expanded; others skip it.

V gene	J gene	clone size	D gene	CDR3 length	CDR3 protein	CDR3 DNA
TRBV19	TRBJ2-1	large	TRBD1	15	CASTWTGGSYNEQFF	TGTGCCAGTACGTGGACAGGGGGGTCCTACAATGAGCAGTTCTTC
TRBV9	TRBJ2-5	large	.	14	CASSVDQRGETQYF	TGTGCCAGCAGCGTCGACCAGAGGGGAGAGACCCAGTACTTC
TRBV25-1	TRBJ2-1	large	TRBD2	11	CASREGGRQFF	TGTGCCAGCAGGGAGGGCGGGAGGCAGTTCTTC
TRBV12-3/TRBV12-4	TRBJ2-1	medium-sized	.	14	CASSPRGVGNEQFF	TGTGCCAGCAGTCCCCGTGGGGTGGGGAATGAGCAGTTCTTC
TRBV7-3	TRBJ2-1	large	.	13	CASSLWPGNEQFF	TGTGCCAGCAGCTTATGGCCCGGGAACGAGCAGTTCTTC
TRBV2	TRBJ1-3	large	.	14	CASSDDLSGNTIYF	TGTGCCAGCAGTGACGACCTCTCTGGAAACACCATATATTTT
TRBV19	TRBJ2-1	few	.	13	CASSIDDYNEQFF	TGTGCCAGTAGTATCGATGACTACAATGAGCAGTTCTTC
TRBV19	TRBJ2-1	.	.	13	CASSIGSGTLQFF	TGTGCCAGTAGTATAGGCTCGGGGACACTGCAGTTCTTC
TRBV19	TRBJ2-7	medium-sized	TRBD1	14	CASSMTGVSYEQYF	TGTGCCAGTAGTATGACAGGGGTCTCCTACGAGCAGTACTTC
TRBV19	TRBJ1-1	large	.	14	CASSMGPTGTEVFF	TGTGCCAGTAGTATGGGGCCCACGGGCACTGAAGTTTTCTTT
TRBV7-2	TRBJ1-2	large	.	16	CASSLGAGLGNYGYTF	TGTGCCAGCAGCTTAGGGGCCGGGCTGGGAAACTATGGCTACACCTTC
TRBV2	TRBJ1-2	large	.	16	CASSEAWKIANYGYTF	TGTGCCAGCAGTGAAGCGTGGAAGATAGCTAACTATGGCTACACCTTC
TRBV19	TRBJ1-4	medium-sized	.	14	CARPPSSDGEKLFF	TGTGCCCGACCCCCATCTTCTGACGGGGAAAAACTGTTTTTT
TRBV19	TRBJ2-7	medium-sized	TRBD1	14	CASSGRTGAYEQYF	TGTGCCAGTAGTGGACGGACAGGGGCCTACGAGCAGTACTTC
TRBV29-1	TRBJ1-2	.	.	11	CSASGLWGYTF	TGCAGCGCTTCAGGGCTATGGGGCTACACCTTC
TRBV7-3	TRBJ2-6	large	.	19	CASSSSPGFILGGANVLTF	TGTGCCAGCAGCTCCAGCCCCGGATTCATACTTGGGGGGGCCAACGTCCTGACTTTC
TRBV19	TRBJ2-1	.	.	17	CASNIESPSLAYNEQFF	TGTGCCAGTAACATTGAATCCCCGAGCCTAGCCTACAATGAGCAGTTCTTC
TRBV19	TRBJ2-1	few	TRBD2	14	CASSMDGGANEQFF	TGTGCCAGTAGTATGGACGGGGGGGCCAATGAGCAGTTCTTC
TRBV12-3/TRBV12-4	TRBJ2-3	large	TRBD1	14	CASSWTGLTDTQYF	TGTGCCAGCAGTTGGACAGGGCTCACAGATACGCAGTATTTT
TRBV20-1	TRBJ2-1	medium-sized	.	16	CSAREETGIIDNEQFF	TGCAGTGCTAGAGAGGAAACAGGGATTATTGACAATGAGCAGTTCTTC
TRBV4-1	TRBJ2-7	large	TRBD1	13	CASAQGGDYEQYF	TGCGCCAGCGCACAGGGGGGAGACTACGAGCAGTACTTC
TRBV11-2	TRBJ1-1	large	.	14	CASSTASGWTEAFF	TGTGCCAGCAGCACTGCCAGCGGGTGGACTGAAGCTTTCTTT
TRBV6-5	TRBJ2-3	large	.	15	CASSYERTSTDTQYF	TGTGCCAGCAGTTACGAAAGGACCAGCACAGATACGCAGTATTTT
TRBV29-1	TRBJ1-2	medium-sized	.	12	CSVLQGNYGYTF	TGCAGCGTCCTACAGGGAAACTATGGCTACACCTTC
TRBV27	TRBJ2-7	large	.	13	CASSYQGPNEQYF	TGTGCCAGCAGTTACCAGGGTCCCAACGAGCAGTACTTC
TRBV20-1	TRBJ1-1	medium-sized	TRBD1	16	CSANPTGVSMNTEAFF	TGCAGTGCTAACCCAACAGGGGTTTCAATGAACACTGAAGCTTTCTTT
TRBV19	TRBJ1-1	large	.	11	CASSIAQEAFF	TGTGCCAGTAGTATAGCACAGGAAGCTTTCTTT
TRBV2	TRBJ2-6	large	TRBD1	14	CAKQGAPGANVLTF	TGTGCCAAACAGGGGGCGCCCGGGGCCAACGTCCTGACTTTC
TRBV29-1	TRBJ2-1	few	.	15	CSVVGMRVSYNGQIF	TGCAGCGTTGTAGGAATGAGAGTCTCCTACAATGGGCAGATCTTC
TRBV4-3	TRBJ1-2	large	.	14	CASSQDRAGFGYTF	TGCGCCAGCAGCCAAGACAGGGCCGGATTTGGCTACACCTTC
TRBV7-3	TRBJ1-5	few	TRBD1	14	CASSPQGQHQPQHF	TGTGCCAGCAGCCCCCAGGGACAGCATCAGCCCCAGCATTTT
TRBV27	TRBJ1-2	.	.	13	CASSLDPGNGYTF	TGTGCCAGCAGTTTAGATCCAGGAAATGGCTACACCTTC
TRBV27	TRBJ2-7	.	.	13	CASSSRDCYGQYF	TGTGCCAGCAGTTCCCGGGACTGCTACGGGCAGTACTTC
TRBV7-8	TRBJ2-2	medium-sized	.	15	CASSPLGGDTGELFF	TGTGCCAGCAGCCCTCTGGGCGGGGACACCGGGGAGCTGTTTTTT
TRBV7-8	TRBJ2-4	medium-sized	.	12	CASSAERNIQYF	TGTGCCAGCAGCGCAGAGCGAAACATTCAGTACTTC
TRBV6-1	TRBJ1-5	medium-sized	.	18	CASSERYWETWSNQPQHF	TGTGCCAGCAGTGAAAGGTACTGGGAGACTTGGAGCAATCAGCCCCAGCATTTT
TRBV3-1	TRBJ2-5	medium-sized	.	12	CASRNRVETQYF	TGTGCCAGCAGAAACAGGGTAGAGACCCAGTACTTC
TRBV19	TRBJ1-4	.	.	15	CASSIWGQTNEKLFF	TGTGCCAGTAGTATATGGGGCCAAACTAATGAAAAACTGTTTTTT
TRBV19	TRBJ1-1	large	.	12	CATQQGNTEAFF	TGTGCCACCCAGCAGGGCAACACTGAAGCTTTCTTT
TRBV2	TRBJ1-1	large	TRBD1	15	CASSDGQEPSTEAFF	TGTGCCAGCAGTGATGGACAGGAACCCAGCACTGAAGCTTTCTTT
TRBV25-1	TRBJ1-3	medium-sized	.	14	CASGGHPSGNTIYF	TGTGCCAGCGGAGGACACCCCTCTGGAAACACCATATATTTT
TRBV19	TRBJ2-1	medium-sized	TRBD2	14	CASRPSGGAGEQFF	TGTGCCAGTAGGCCTAGCGGGGGGGCCGGTGAGCAGTTCTTC
TRBV19	TRBJ2-2	large	TRBD2	17	CATRGLAGPTGTGELFF	TGTGCCACCCGAGGACTAGCGGGGCCGACAGGCACCGGGGAGCTGTTTTTT
TRBV9	TRBJ2-1	medium-sized	TRBD1	18	CASSVWDRGLGSYNEQFF	TGTGCCAGCAGCGTTTGGGACAGGGGGTTGGGGTCCTACAATGAGCAGTTCTTC
TRBV4-3	TRBJ1-5	large	.	13	CASSQGWNQPQHF	TGCGCCAGCAGCCAAGGTTGGAATCAGCCCCAGCATTTT